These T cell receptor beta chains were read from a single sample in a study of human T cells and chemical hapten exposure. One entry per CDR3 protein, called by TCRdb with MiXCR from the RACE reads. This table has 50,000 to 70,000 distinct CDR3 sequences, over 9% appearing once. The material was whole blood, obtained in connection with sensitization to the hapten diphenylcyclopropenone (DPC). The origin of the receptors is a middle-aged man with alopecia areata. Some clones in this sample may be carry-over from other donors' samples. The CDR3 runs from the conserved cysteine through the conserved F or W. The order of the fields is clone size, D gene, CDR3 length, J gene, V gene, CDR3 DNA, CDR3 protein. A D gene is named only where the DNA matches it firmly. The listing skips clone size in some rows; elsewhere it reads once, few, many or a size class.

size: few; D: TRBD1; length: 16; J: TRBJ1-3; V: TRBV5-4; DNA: TGTGCCAGCAGCATCTCCGGGACAGGTCCTGGAAACACCATATATTTT; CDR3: CASSISGTGPGNTIYF
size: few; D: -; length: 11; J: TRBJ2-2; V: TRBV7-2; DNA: TGTGCCAGCCAAGCGGGCGGGGAGCTGTTTTTT; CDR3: CASQAGGELFF
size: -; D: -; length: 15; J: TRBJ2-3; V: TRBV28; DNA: TGTGCCAGCAGTTTATCCGGGAGCACAGATGGAACGCAGTATTTT; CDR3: CASSLSGSTDGTQYF
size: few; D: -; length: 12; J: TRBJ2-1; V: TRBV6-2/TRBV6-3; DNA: TGTGCCACCATGCGGTCCTACAATGAGCAGTTCTTC; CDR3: CATMRSYNEQFF
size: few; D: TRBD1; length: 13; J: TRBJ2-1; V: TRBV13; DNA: TGTGCCAGCAGCCGACAGGGGACTCCTGAGCAGTTCTTC; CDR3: CASSRQGTPEQFF
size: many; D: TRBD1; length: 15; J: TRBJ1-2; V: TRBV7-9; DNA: TGTGCCAGCAGCCCCAGATGGGCAGGGGGCGATGGCTACACCTTC; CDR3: CASSPRWAGGDGYTF
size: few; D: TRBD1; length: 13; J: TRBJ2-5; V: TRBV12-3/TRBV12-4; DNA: TGTGCCAGCACCCTCAGGGGGCAAGAGACCCAGTACTTC; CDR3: CASTLRGQETQYF
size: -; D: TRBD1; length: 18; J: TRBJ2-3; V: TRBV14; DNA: TGTGCCAGCAGCCCCTACAGGGGGACAGCCCACTCCACAGATACGCAGTATTTT; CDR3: CASSPYRGTAHSTDTQYF
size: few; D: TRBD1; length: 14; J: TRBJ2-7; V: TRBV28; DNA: TGTGCCAGCAGTGAACAGGGGTATTCCTACGAGCAGTACTTC; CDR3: CASSEQGYSYEQYF
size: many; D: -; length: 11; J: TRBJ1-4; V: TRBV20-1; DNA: TGCAGTGCCAAGGGATATGAAAAACTGTTTTTT; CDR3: CSAKGYEKLFF
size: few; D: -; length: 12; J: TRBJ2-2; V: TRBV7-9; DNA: TGTGCCAGCAGCCTCCCTGGCGGGGAGCTGTTTTTT; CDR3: CASSLPGGELFF
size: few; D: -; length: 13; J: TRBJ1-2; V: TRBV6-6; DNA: TGTGCCAGCAACTCGCGTGAGGGGCATGGCTACACCTTC; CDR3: CASNSREGHGYTF
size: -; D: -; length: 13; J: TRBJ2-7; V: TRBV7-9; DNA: TGTGCCAGCAGCCCCCCTTTTTCCTACGAGCAGTACTTC; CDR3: CASSPPFSYEQYF
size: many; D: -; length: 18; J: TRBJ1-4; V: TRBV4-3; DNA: TGCGCCAGCAGCCAAGAATCGGCAACGACACAATATGGCGAAAAACTGTTTTTT; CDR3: CASSQESATTQYGEKLFF
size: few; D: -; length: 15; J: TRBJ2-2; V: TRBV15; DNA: TGTGCCACCAGCATAAGGGGGGGTAACACCGGGGAGCTGTTTTTT; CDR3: CATSIRGGNTGELFF
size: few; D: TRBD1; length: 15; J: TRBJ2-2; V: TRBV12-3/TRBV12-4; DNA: TGTGCCAGCAGCCCAACAGGGGCCCACACCGGGGAGCTGTTTTTT; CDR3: CASSPTGAHTGELFF
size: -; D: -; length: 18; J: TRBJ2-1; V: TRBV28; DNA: TGTGCCAGCAGTTTTTTCGGTCGGCGGATGAGCTCCTACAATGAGCAGTTCTTC; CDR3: CASSFFGRRMSSYNEQFF
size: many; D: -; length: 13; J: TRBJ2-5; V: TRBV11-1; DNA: TGTGCCAGCAGCTTAGCCGACAGGGAGACCCAGTACTTC; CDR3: CASSLADRETQYF
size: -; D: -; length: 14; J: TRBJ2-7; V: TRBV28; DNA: TGTGCCAGCAGTTTAGACTCCCTCGCCTACGAGCAGTACTTC; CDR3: CASSLDSLAYEQYF
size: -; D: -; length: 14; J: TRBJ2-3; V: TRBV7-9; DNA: TGTGCCAGCAGCTTGGGCCAACCCACAGATACGCAGTATTTT; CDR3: CASSLGQPTDTQYF
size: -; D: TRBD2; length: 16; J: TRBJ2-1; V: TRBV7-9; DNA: TGTGCCAGCAGCTTAGCGACGGTAGCGGGAGCTCCTGAGCAGTTCTTC; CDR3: CASSLATVAGAPEQFF
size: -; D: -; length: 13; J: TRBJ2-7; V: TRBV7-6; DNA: TGTGCCAGCAGCTTTGCCGGGCCCGTCGAGCAGTACTTC; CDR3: CASSFAGPVEQYF
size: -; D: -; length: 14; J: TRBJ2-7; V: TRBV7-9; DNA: TGTGCCAGCAGCTCGGTCGACAGCTCCTACGAGCAGTACTTC; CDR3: CASSSVDSSYEQYF
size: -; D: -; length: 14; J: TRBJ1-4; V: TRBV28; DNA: TGTGCCAGCAGTTTAGGCAGGAAGAATGAAAAACTGTTTTTT; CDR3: CASSLGRKNEKLFF
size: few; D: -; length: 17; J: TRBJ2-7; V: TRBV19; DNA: TGTGCCAGTAGTATTAGAACGAGAGGGCCCCGGGACATCGCGCAGTACTTC; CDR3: CASSIRTRGPRDIAQYF
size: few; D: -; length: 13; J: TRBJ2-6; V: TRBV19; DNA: TGTGCCGGTAGTGGCTCTGGGGCCAACGTCCTGACTTTC; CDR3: CAGSGSGANVLTF
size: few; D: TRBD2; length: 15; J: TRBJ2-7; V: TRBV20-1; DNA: TGCAGTGCTAGAGCGACGGAGCGGGGTACCTACGAGCAGTACTTC; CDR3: CSARATERGTYEQYF
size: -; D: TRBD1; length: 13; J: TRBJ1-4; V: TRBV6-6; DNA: TGTGCCAGCAGTGGTCGACAGGGCGAGGGGCTGTTTTTT; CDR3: CASSGRQGEGLFF
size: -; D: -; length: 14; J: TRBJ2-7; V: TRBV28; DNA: TGTGCCAGCAGGGGTCCGGGAGTCGGAGGGGAGCAGTACTTC; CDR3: CASRGPGVGGEQYF
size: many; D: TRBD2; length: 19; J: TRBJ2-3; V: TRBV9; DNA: TGTGCCAGCAGCGTAGAAGGGTTAGCGGGAGGCCCAGTCACAGATACGCAGTATTTT; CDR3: CASSVEGLAGGPVTDTQYF
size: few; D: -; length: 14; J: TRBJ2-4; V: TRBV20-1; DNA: TGCAGTGCTAGAGATTGGGGGGCCAAAAACATTCAGTACTTC; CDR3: CSARDWGAKNIQYF
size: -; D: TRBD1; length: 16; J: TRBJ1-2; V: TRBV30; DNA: TGTGCCTGGAGACGAGGACAGGGGGGAGCTAACTATGGCTACACCTTC; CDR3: CAWRRGQGGANYGYTF
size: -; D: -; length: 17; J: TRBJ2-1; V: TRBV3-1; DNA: TGTGCCAGCAGCCAAGATATAGGAAGTAGCAGGTACAATGAGCAGTTCTTC; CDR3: CASSQDIGSSRYNEQFF
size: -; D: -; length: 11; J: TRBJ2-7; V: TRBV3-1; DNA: TGTGCCAGCACGCAACAAGGGGAGCAGTACTTC; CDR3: CASTQQGEQYF
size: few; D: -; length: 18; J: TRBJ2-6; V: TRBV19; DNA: TGTGCCAGTAGTATAGAAGCTCCAGGGAGCTCTGGGGCCAACGTCCTGACTTTC; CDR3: CASSIEAPGSSGANVLTF
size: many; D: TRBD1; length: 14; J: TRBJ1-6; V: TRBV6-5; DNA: TGTGCCAGCACCAAAGGACAGGGGTACTCACCCCTCCACTTT; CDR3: CASTKGQGYSPLHF
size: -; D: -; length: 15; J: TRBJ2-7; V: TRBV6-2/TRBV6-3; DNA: TGTGCCAGCACCTACAGAGGGACCGGACACTACGAGCAGTACTTC; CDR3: CASTYRGTGHYEQYF
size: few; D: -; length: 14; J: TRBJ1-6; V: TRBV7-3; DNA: TGTGCCAGCAGCCTAAGGCCTGCCAACTCACCCCTCCACTTT; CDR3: CASSLRPANSPLHF
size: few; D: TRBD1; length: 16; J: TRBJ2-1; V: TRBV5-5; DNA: TGTGCCAGCAGCTTGGGGGACAGGGTAGTAACCAATGAGCAGTTCTTC; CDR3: CASSLGDRVVTNEQFF
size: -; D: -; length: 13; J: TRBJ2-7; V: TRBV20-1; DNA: TGCAGTGCAAGCAACCCCTACAACTACGAGCAGTACTTC; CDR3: CSASNPYNYEQYF
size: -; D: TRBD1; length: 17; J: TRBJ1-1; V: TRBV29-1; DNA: TGCAGCGTTACGGGACAGCCAACTCTCCTGCGGGGCACTGAAGCTTTCTTT; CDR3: CSVTGQPTLLRGTEAFF
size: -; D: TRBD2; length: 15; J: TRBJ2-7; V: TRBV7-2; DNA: TGTGCCAGCAGCTTAACGGCGGGAGGGCCCTACGAGCAGTACTTC; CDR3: CASSLTAGGPYEQYF
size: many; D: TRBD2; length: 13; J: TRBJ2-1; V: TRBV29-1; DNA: TGCAGCGACATTAGCGGGTCCTACAATGAGCAGTTCTTC; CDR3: CSDISGSYNEQFF
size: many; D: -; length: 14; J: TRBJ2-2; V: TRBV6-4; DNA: TGTGCCAGCAGTGACTCTCCCGAGACCGGGGAGCTGTTTTTT; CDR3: CASSDSPETGELFF
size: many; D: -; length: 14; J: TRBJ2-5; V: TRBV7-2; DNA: TGTGCCAGCAGCTTCTCCTCAGGAGGAGAGACCCAGTACTTC; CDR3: CASSFSSGGETQYF
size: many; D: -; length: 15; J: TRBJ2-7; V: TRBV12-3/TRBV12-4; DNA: TGTGCCAGCAGTTTAGGTGGGAGCCGATATTCTGAGCAGTACTTC; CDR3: CASSLGGSRYSEQYF
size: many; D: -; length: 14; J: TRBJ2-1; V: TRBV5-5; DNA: TGTGCCAGCAGCCGCTATGACAGATACAATGAGCAGTTCTTC; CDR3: CASSRYDRYNEQFF
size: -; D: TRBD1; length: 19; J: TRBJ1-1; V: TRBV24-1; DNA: TGTGCCACCAGTGTCGCCAAGGGACAGGGGAGGACTTCGAACACTGAAGCTTTCTTT; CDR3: CATSVAKGQGRTSNTEAFF
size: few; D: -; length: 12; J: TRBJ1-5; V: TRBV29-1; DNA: TGCAGCGTTATAACAGGCAATCAGCCCCAGCATTTT; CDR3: CSVITGNQPQHF
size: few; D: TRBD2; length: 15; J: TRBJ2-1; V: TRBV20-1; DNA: TGCAGTGCTAGCCCTACGGCGGGAGCTACAAATGAGCAGTTCTTC; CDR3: CSASPTAGATNEQFF
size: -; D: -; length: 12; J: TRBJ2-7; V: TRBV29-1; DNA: TGCAGCGTTGAAGGGTCGGGGTACGAGCAGTACTTC; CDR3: CSVEGSGYEQYF